These T cell receptor beta chains were read from a single sample in a study of blood T cell repertoires in COVID-19. Repertoires were generated with immunoSEQ multiplex PCR, while TCRdb's copy carries only in-frame clones and drops some. The table shows some 100,000 clones, with roughly 80% occurring only once. What was sequenced was peripheral blood. These receptors all come from a man between 65 and 85 years old with acute or convalescent COVID-19. Both conserved end residues are part of each CDR3.

J gene	V gene	CDR3 protein
TRBJ2-2	TRBV29-1	CSVTRGTQTGELFF
TRBJ1-1	TRBV12-5	CASGSTGTAFF
TRBJ1-1	TRBV15	CATSAPGQGRGTEAFF
TRBJ1-2	TRBV28	CASSSLTTGGPGYTF
TRBJ2-3	TRBV25-1	CASSEGLAALTDTQYF
TRBJ1-4	TRBV11-2	CASSLLPNEKLFF
TRBJ2-1	TRBV7-8	CASSLEGGLAEYYNEQFF
TRBJ2-7	TRBV10-3	CAISSPQGGYEQYF
TRBJ2-7	TRBV7-8	CASSATAGLEQYF
TRBJ1-2	TRBV29-1	CSVEAQYGYTF
TRBJ2-3	TRBV3-1/TRBV3-2	CASSLQREVNQADTQYF
TRBJ1-1	TRBV9	CASSPRVEGWGTEAFF
TRBJ1-6	TRBV7-2	CASGKGQGGSPLHF
TRBJ2-1	TRBV5-1	CASSLPGGDNEQFF